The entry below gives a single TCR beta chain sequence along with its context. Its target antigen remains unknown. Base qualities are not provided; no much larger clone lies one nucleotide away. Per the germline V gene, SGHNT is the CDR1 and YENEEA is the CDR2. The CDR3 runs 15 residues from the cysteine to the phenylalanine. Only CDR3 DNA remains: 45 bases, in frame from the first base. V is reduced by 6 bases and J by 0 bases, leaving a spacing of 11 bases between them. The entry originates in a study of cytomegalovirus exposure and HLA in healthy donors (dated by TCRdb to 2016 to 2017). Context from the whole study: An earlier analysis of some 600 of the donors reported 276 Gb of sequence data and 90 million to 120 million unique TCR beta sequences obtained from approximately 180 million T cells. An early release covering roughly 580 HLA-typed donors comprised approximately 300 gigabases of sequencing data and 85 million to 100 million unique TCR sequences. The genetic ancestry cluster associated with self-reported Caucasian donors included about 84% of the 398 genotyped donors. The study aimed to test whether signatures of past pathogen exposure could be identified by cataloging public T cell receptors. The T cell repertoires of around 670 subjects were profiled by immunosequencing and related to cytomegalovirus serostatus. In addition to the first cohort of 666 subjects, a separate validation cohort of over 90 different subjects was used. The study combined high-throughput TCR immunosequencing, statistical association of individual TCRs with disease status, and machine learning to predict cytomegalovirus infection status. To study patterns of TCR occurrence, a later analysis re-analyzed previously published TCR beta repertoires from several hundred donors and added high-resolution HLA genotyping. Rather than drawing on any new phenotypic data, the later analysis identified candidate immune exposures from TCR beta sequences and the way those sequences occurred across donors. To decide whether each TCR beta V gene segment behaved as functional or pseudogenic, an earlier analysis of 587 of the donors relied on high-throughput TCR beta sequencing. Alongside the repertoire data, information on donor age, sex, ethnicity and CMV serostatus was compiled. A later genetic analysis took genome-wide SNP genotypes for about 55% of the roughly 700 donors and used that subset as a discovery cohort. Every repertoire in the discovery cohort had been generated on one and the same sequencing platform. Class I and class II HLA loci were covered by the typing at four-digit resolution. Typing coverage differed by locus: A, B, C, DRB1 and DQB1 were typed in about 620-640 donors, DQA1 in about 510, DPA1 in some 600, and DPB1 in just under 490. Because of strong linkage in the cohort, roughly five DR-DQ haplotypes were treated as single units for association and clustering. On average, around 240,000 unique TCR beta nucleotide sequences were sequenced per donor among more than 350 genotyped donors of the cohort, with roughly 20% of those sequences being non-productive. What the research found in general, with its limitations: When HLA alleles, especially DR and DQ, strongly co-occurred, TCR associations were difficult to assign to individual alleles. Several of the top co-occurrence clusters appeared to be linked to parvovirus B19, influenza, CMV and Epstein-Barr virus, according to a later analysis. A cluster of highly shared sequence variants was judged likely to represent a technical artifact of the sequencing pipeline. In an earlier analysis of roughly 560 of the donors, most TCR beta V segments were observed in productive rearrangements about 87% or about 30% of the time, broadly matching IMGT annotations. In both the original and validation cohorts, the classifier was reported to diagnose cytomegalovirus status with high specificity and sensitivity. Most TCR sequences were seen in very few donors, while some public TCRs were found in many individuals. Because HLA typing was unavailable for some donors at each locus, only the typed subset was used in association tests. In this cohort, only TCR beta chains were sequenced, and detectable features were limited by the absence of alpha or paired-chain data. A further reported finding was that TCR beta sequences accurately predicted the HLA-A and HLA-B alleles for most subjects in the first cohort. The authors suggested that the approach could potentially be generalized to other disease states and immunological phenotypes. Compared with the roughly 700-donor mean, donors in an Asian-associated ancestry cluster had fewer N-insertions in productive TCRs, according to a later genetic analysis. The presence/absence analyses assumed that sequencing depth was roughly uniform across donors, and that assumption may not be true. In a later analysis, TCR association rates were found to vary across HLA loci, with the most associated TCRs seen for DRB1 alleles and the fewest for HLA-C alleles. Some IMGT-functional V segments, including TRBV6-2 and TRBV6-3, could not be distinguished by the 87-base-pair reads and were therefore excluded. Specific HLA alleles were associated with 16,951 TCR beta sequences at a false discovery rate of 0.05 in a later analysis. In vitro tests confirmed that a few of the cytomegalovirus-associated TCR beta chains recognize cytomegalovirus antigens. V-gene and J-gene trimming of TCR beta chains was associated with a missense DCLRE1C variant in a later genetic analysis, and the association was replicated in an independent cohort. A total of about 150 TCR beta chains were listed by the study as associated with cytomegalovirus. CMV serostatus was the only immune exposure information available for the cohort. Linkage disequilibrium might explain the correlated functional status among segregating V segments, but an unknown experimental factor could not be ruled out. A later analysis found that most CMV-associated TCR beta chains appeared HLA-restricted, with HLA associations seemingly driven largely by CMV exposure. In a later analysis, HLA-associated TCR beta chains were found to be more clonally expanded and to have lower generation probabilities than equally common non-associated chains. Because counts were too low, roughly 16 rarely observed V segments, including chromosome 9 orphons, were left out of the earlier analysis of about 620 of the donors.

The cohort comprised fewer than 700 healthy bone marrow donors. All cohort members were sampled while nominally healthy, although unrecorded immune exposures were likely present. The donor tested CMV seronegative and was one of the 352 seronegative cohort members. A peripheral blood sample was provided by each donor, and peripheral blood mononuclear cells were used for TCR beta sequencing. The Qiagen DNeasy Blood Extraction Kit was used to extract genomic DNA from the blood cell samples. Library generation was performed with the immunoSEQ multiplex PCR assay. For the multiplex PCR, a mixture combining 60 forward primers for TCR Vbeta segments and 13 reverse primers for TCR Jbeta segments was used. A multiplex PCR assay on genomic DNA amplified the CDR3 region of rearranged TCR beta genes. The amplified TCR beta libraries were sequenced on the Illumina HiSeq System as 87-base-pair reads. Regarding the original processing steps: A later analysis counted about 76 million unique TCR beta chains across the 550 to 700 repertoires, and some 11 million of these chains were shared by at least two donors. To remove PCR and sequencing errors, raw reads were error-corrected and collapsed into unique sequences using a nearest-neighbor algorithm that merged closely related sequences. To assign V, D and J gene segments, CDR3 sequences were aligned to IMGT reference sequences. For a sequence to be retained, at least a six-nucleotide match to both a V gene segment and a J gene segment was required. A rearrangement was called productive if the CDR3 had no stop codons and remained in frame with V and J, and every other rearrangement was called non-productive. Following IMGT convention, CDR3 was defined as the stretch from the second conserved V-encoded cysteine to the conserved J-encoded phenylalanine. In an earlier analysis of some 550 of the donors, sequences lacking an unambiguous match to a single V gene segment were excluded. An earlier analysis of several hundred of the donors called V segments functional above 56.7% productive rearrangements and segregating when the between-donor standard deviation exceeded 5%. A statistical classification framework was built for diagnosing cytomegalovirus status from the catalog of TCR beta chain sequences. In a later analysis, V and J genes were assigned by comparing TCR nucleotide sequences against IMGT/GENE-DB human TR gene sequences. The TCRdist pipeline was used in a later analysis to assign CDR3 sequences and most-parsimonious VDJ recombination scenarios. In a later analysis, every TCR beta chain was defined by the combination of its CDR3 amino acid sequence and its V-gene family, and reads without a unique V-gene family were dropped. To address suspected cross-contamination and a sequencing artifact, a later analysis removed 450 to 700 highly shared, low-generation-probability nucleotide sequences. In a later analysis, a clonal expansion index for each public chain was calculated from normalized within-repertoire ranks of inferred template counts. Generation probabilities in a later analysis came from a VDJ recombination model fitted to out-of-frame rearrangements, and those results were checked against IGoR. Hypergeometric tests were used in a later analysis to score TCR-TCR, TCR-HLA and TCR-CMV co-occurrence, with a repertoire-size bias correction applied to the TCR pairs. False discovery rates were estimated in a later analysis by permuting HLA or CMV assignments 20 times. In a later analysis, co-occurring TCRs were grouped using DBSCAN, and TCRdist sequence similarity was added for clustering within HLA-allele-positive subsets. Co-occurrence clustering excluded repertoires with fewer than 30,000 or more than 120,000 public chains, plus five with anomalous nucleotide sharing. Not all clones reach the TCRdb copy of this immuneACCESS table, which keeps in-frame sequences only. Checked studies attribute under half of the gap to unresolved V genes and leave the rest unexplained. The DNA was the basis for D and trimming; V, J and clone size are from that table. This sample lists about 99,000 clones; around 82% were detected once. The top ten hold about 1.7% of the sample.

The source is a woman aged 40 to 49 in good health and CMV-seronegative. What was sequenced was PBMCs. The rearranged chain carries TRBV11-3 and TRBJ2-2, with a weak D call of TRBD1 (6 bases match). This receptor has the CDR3 CASSPDRANTGELFF. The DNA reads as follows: TGTGCCAGCAGTCCGGACAGAGCGAACACCGGGGAGCTGTTTTTT.